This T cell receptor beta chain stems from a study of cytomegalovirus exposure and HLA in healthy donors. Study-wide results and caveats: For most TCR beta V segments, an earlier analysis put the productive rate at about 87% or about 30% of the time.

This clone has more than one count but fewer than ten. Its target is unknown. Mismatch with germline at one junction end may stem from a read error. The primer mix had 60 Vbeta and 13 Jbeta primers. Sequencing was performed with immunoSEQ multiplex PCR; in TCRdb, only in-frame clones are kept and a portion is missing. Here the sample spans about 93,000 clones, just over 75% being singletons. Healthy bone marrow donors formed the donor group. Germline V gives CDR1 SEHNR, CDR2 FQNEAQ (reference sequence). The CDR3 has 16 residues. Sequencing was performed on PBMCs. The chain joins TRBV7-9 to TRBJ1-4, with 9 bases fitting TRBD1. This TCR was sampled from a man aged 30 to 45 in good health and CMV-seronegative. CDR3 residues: CSSSAPVSGQGEKLFF. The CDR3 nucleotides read TGTTCCAGCAGCGCCCCCGTATCCGGACAGGGGGAAAAACTGTTTTTT.